Sequencing of this T cell receptor (beta chain) was carried out in a study of blood T cell repertoires in COVID-19. Whole-study context: Material from acute and convalescent COVID-19 was sourced from the United States, Italy and Spain. Nucleic acid was either cDNA or gDNA, and it came from T cells, B-cell-depleted T cells, or PBMCs.

Original processing notes: Using reference gene primer amplification, nucleated cell counts were estimated. The protocol was immunoSEQ multiplex PCR, while the TCRdb copy is restricted to in-frame clones and leaves out a portion. V and J calls and clone size come straight from that table; D and trimming were deduced from the DNA. This table holds 150,000 to 200,000 clones, about three quarters found once. CDR3 length: 12 residues. Germline V gives CDR1 LGHNA, CDR2 YNFKEQ. V gave up 0 bases and J gave up 3 bases, with 3 bases separating them. The source material was peripheral blood. V gene TRBV4-2 combines with J gene TRBJ2-7, with unresolved D. The TCR comes from a man between 60 and 75 years old with acute or convalescent COVID-19. For the CDR3, the DNA is TGTGCCAGCAGCCAAGACAGCTACGAGCAGTACTTC. The encoded protein is CASSQDSYEQYF.